Presented here are 5 T cell receptor beta chains from one specimen sequenced in a study of blood T cell repertoires in COVID-19. TCRdb's table, derived via immunoSEQ multiplex PCR, lists solely in-frame clones and lacks some. The sample contains about 180,000 clones, 65% to 85% of which appear only once. The sequencing input was PBMCs or T cells enriched from blood (not recorded which). All receptors derive from a woman in her thirties or forties with acute COVID-19.

This clone was counted a few times. The rearrangement joins TRBV6-5 to TRBJ1-6; D perhaps matches TRBD1 (5 bases). This CDR3 spans 12 amino acids. The germline V gene encodes CDR1 MNHEY and CDR2 SVGAGI. Trimming shortened V by 6 bases and J by 6 bases, and 6 bases separated the two germline ends. CDR3 DNA sequence: TGTGCCAGCAGGCAGGGTAATTCACCCCTCCACTTT. The encoded protein is CASRQGNSPLHF.

This sequence joins TRBV27 and TRBJ1-2, with 7 positions matching TRBD1. The CDR3 runs 15 residues. V shed 2 bases, J shed 0 bases, and the junction held 3 bases outside the gene matches. Germline V gene data show CDR1 as MNHEY and CDR2 as SMNVEV (reference sequence). In DNA, the CDR3 is TGTGCCAGCAGTTTAAGGACAGGCTCTAACTATGGCTACACCTTC. Translated: CASSLRTGSNYGYTF.

The rearrangement joins TRBV25-1 to TRBJ2-7, with D tentatively TRBD2 (5 bases). CDR3 length equals 13 residues. Germline V CDR1 and CDR2: MGHDK, SYGVNS. Trimming left V 2 bases short and J 7 bases short, with 12 bases between. CDR3 protein: CASSEPGFVEQYF. The CDR3 coding sequence is TGTGCCAGCAGTGAACCGGGATTCGTAGAGCAGTACTTC.

The chain recombines TRBV6-5 with TRBJ2-1, with D unresolved. Germline V lookup: CDR1 MNHEY, CDR2 SVGAGI. The germline V and J ends were trimmed by 5 bases and 8 bases, with 10 bases remaining between them. The CDR3 is 12 residues long. Written as DNA, the CDR3 is TGTGCCAGCAGTCCCTCTGGAGATGAGCAGTTCTTC. Protein sequence: CASSPSGDEQFF.

With regard to this clone: Other DNA variants within this sample encode the same CDR3. The chain carries TRBV7-3 and TRBJ2-3, with TRBD2 matching 7 bases. The CDR3 is 13 amino acids. Germline CDR1 is SGHTA and CDR2 is FQGTGA. V shed 4 bases and J 5 bases; nucleotides not matched to a gene: 3. The CDR3, as DNA: TGTGCCAGCAGCTCTTTAGCGGGAGATACGCAGTATTTT. Translation: CASSSLAGDTQYF.